This T cell receptor beta chain was sequenced during a study of T-cell reconstitution after alpha-beta-depleted transplantation in children. Deletions cut 0 bases from V and 3 bases from J, with 11 bases between. The CDR3 sequence is 14 residues long. CDR1 and CDR2 from the germline V gene are GTSNPN and SVGIG (reference sequence). Preparation of the TCRbeta library used unique molecular identifiers. TCRdb reprocessed the PCR reads with MiXCR, giving one entry per CDR3 protein. The table has around 670,000 distinct CDR3 sequences, over 10% seen once. Study results and limitations: Expanded graft clones numbering several hundred reportedly gave rise to alpha-beta T cells about two months after transplant. One year after transplant, T-cell counts and diversity came mostly from newly produced T cells.

This clonotype was observed a few times. The antigen is not known. This TCR was sampled from a girl aged 2 to 9 with congenital amegakaryocytic thrombocytopenia, due to receive a stem cell transplant. The sample was PBMCs, taken before TCRalphabeta/CD19-depleted stem cell transplant. The chain joins TRBV30 to TRBJ2-5; D gene unclear. CDR3 protein: CAWSVTAVKETQYF. The DNA of the CDR3 is TGTGCCTGGAGTGTCACGGCGGTGAAAGAGACCCAGTACTTC. Together with reference TRBV30 and TRBJ2-5, the CDR3 gives the full variable domain: SQTIHQWPATLVQPVGSPLSLECTVEGTSNPNLYWYRQAAGRGLQLLFYSVGIGQISSEVPQNLSASRPQDRQFILSSKKLLLSDSGFYLCAWSVTAVKETQYFGPGTRLLVL.